This is a list of T cell receptor beta chains from one sample in a study of blood T cell repertoires in COVID-19. The method was immunoSEQ multiplex PCR; TCRdb's version includes in-frame clones alone and lacks a portion of them. Here the sample spans under 350,000 clones, about 88% being singletons. What was sequenced was peripheral blood. The receptors derive from a man between 18 and 29 years old with active or convalescent COVID-19. Each CDR3 is given with its conserved first and last residue. D genes are given only for firm matches. Some rows mark clone size as missing; the rest say once, few, many or name a class of expanded clone.

>TRBV27|TRBJ2-3|.|.
CASSNRPQGATDTQYF
TGTGCCAGCAGTAATCGGCCACAGGGAGCCACAGATACGCAGTATTTT
>TRBV5-1|TRBJ2-1|.|.
CASTGTSSYNEQFF
TGCGCCAGCACCGGGACAAGCTCCTACAATGAGCAGTTCTTC
>TRBV9|TRBJ2-1|.|.
CASSEGPVNEQFF
TGTGCCAGCAGCGAGGGGCCTGTTAATGAGCAGTTCTTC
>TRBV5-1|TRBJ2-7|.|.
CASSLVASVVYEQYF
TGCGCCAGCAGCTTGGTGGCCAGCGTGGTCTACGAGCAGTACTTC
>TRBV9|TRBJ1-2|TRBD1|.
CASSPWDRDLYGYTF
TGTGCCAGCAGCCCTTGGGACAGGGATCTTTATGGCTACACCTTC
>TRBV18|TRBJ2-3|.|.
CASSPPTAFDTQYF
TGTGCCAGCTCACCACCGACAGCCTTCGATACGCAGTATTTT
>TRBV11-2|TRBJ1-1|TRBD1|once
CASSWDRGDTEAFF
TGTGCCAGCAGCTGGGACAGGGGGGACACTGAAGCTTTCTTT
>TRBV5-6|TRBJ2-6|TRBD1|.
CASSDRQGAVGANVLTF
TGTGCCAGCAGCGATAGACAGGGGGCGGTAGGGGCCAACGTCCTGACTTTC
>TRBV12-3/TRBV12-4|TRBJ1-5|.|.
CASSFENQPQHF
TGTGCCAGCAGTTTTGAGAATCAGCCCCAGCATTTT
>TRBV4-1|TRBJ1-2|TRBD1|.
CASSPQGARFGYTF
TGCGCCAGCAGCCCGCAGGGGGCGCGATTTGGCTACACCTTC
>TRBV6-5|TRBJ1-3|.|.
CASSQQVSGNTIYF
TGTGCCAGCAGCCAACAGGTCTCTGGAAACACCATATATTTT
>TRBV6-2/TRBV6-3|TRBJ2-1|.|.
CASSYWWESYEQFF
TGTGCCAGCAGTTACTGGTGGGAGAGCTATGAGCAGTTCTTC
>TRBV4-1|TRBJ1-2|TRBD1|.
CASSRNRGDTSSYTF
TGCGCCAGCAGCCGGAACAGGGGGGATACCAGTAGCTACACCTTC
>TRBV7-9|TRBJ1-1|.|.
CASSPGGAKNTEAFF
TGTGCCAGCAGCCCTGGGGGGGCTAAGAACACTGAAGCTTTCTTT
>TRBV6-2/TRBV6-3|TRBJ2-3|TRBD2|.
CASSYRAGEGLTQYF
TGTGCCAGCAGTTATAGGGCGGGAGAAGGTCTTACGCAGTATTTT
>TRBV2|TRBJ2-7|.|.
CASSDQGIDEQYF
TGTGCCAGCAGTGACCAGGGTATCGACGAGCAGTACTTC
>TRBV7-2|TRBJ2-7|TRBD2|.
CASRIRAERERYF
TGTGCCAGCCGCATCCGGGCGGAGCGGGAGAGGTACTTC
>TRBV5-4|TRBJ1-6|.|.
CASSTDSSPLHF
TGTGCCAGCAGCACGGACAGTTCACCCCTCCACTTT
>TRBV10-3|TRBJ2-5|TRBD2|.
CAISEASGTTPGTQYF
TGTGCCATCAGTGAGGCTAGCGGGACGACTCCAGGGACCCAGTACTTC
>TRBV6-5|TRBJ2-7|.|.
CASTTQGGTYEQYF
TGTGCCAGCACCACACAGGGGGGGACCTACGAGCAGTACTTC
>TRBV7-2|TRBJ1-6|.|.
CASSLTGERSNSPLHF
TGTGCCAGCAGCTTGACAGGAGAAAGGTCAAATTCACCCCTCCACTTT
>TRBV9|TRBJ2-3|TRBD2|.
CASSVLGPGGATDTQYF
TGTGCCAGCAGCGTTCTGGGCCCCGGGGGGGCCACAGATACGCAGTATTTT
>TRBV19|TRBJ2-3|TRBD1|.
CASSMGQGKADTQYF
TGTGCCAGTAGTATGGGACAGGGGAAGGCAGATACGCAGTATTTT
>TRBV11-2|TRBJ1-3|.|.
CASRSLAGAGYGNTIYF
TGTGCCAGCAGATCTTTGGCGGGGGCAGGGTACGGAAACACCATATATTTT
>TRBV4-1|TRBJ1-6|TRBD1|.
CASSQDDRVGSPLHF
TGCGCCAGCAGCCAAGATGACAGGGTCGGATCACCCCTCCACTTT
>TRBV29-1|TRBJ2-3|TRBD2|.
CSVVRGTRTDTQYF
TGCAGCGTTGTGCGGGGGACCCGCACAGATACGCAGTATTTT
>TRBV24-1|TRBJ1-1|TRBD1|.
CATSVRTGAHRNTEAFF
TGTGCCACCAGTGTGAGGACAGGGGCACACAGGAACACTGAAGCTTTCTTT
>TRBV27|TRBJ2-1|TRBD2|.
CASSLAGGPGEQFF
TGTGCCAGCAGTCTAGCGGGAGGGCCTGGTGAGCAGTTCTTC
>TRBV7-2|TRBJ2-7|.|.
CASSLTSDLFEQYF
TGTGCCAGCAGCTTAACCTCAGACTTGTTCGAGCAGTACTTC
>TRBV9|TRBJ2-2|TRBD1|.
CASSVGDRDTGELFF
TGTGCCAGCAGCGTAGGCGACAGGGACACCGGGGAGCTGTTTTTT
>TRBV6-5|TRBJ2-7|TRBD1|.
CASSYRDRGTYEQYF
TGTGCCAGCAGTTACAGGGACAGGGGAACCTACGAGCAGTACTTC
>TRBV2|TRBJ2-7|.|few
CASYNWQDKNEQYF
TGTGCCAGCTATAACTGGCAGGATAAGAACGAGCAGTACTTC
>TRBV6-6|TRBJ2-2|TRBD2|.
CASSGPGGAGSGELFF
TGTGCCAGCAGTGGCCCGGGGGGGGCTGGTTCCGGGGAGCTGTTTTTT
>TRBV6-5|TRBJ1-1|.|few
CASTKGAGADTEAFF
TGTGCCAGCACCAAAGGGGCAGGGGCCGACACTGAAGCTTTCTTT
>TRBV20-1|TRBJ1-2|.|.
CSARDQGGYTF
TGCAGTGCTAGAGATCAGGGTGGCTACACCTTC
>TRBV10-3|TRBJ2-1|TRBD1|.
CAIRTQGADEQFF
TGTGCCATCAGGACACAGGGGGCGGATGAGCAGTTCTTC
>TRBV5-1|TRBJ2-1|TRBD2|.
CASSLPSRAGGRFNEQFF
TGCGCCAGCAGCTTGCCCTCCCGAGCGGGGGGGAGGTTCAATGAGCAGTTCTTC
>TRBV6-5|TRBJ1-2|.|.
CASTPRGYGYTF
TGTGCCAGCACTCCAAGGGGCTATGGCTACACCTTC
>TRBV28|TRBJ1-5|.|.
CASNQLSNRVQPQHF
TGTGCCAGCAACCAACTCTCCAACAGGGTTCAGCCCCAGCATTTT
>TRBV7-2|TRBJ1-5|.|.
CASSPRVYSNQPQHF
TGTGCCAGCAGCCCCAGGGTATATAGCAATCAGCCCCAGCATTTT
>TRBV27|TRBJ1-1|TRBD1|.
CASSLYPGGTEAFF
TGTGCCAGCAGTTTGTATCCAGGGGGCACTGAAGCTTTCTTT
>TRBV5-6|TRBJ2-2|TRBD1|.
CASSQGTGELFF
TGTGCCAGTTCACAGGGGACCGGGGAGCTGTTTTTT
>TRBV9|TRBJ2-3|TRBD2|.
CASSTGLVLGTDTQYF
TGTGCCAGCAGCACCGGACTAGTATTAGGGACAGATACGCAGTATTTT
>TRBV6-2/TRBV6-3|TRBJ2-1|TRBD1|.
CASSRQGAFYNEQFF
TGTGCCAGCAGCCGACAGGGGGCGTTCTACAATGAGCAGTTCTTC
>TRBV3-1/TRBV3-2|TRBJ1-2|.|.
CASSQEWAGYTF
TGTGCCAGCAGCCAAGAGTGGGCCGGCTACACCTTC
>TRBV7-2|TRBJ2-7|.|once
CASSETGYYEQYF
TGTGCCAGCAGCGAAACGGGGTACTACGAGCAGTACTTC
>TRBV19|TRBJ2-7|TRBD1|.
CASKQKGQGDYEQYF
TGTGCCAGTAAGCAAAAGGGACAGGGGGATTACGAGCAGTACTTC
>TRBV7-2|TRBJ2-1|TRBD1|.
CASSLDRGNEQFF
TGTGCCAGCAGCTTAGACAGGGGGAATGAGCAGTTCTTC
>TRBV7-2|TRBJ2-7|TRBD1|.
CASSTGTGSYEQYF
TGTGCCAGCAGCACCGGGACAGGCTCCTACGAGCAGTACTTC
>TRBV5-1|TRBJ1-2|.|.
CASSFGSDYGYTF
TGCGCCAGCAGCTTCGGGTCAGATTATGGCTACACCTTC
>TRBV19|TRBJ1-6|TRBD1|.
CASNGQGDTYNSPLHF
TGTGCCAGCAACGGACAGGGTGACACCTATAATTCACCCCTCCACTTT
>TRBV6-6|TRBJ2-1|.|.
CASSYVGEQFF
TGTGCCAGCAGTTACGTCGGTGAGCAGTTCTTC
>TRBV6-2/TRBV6-3|TRBJ2-3|.|.
CASSKLADISSTDTQYF
TGTGCCAGCAGCAAGTTAGCGGATATTTCTAGCACAGATACGCAGTATTTT
>TRBV19|TRBJ1-5|.|.
CASANLTALGQPQHF
TGTGCCAGTGCGAACCTGACAGCTCTAGGCCAGCCCCAGCATTTT
>TRBV9|TRBJ2-2|.|.
CASSVVRATNTGELFF
TGTGCCAGCAGCGTAGTGCGAGCCACGAACACCGGGGAGCTGTTTTTT
>TRBV20-1|TRBJ1-1|.|once
CSARERREAFF
TGCAGTGCTAGGGAGCGGAGAGAAGCTTTCTTT
>TRBV6-5|TRBJ1-1|.|few
CASSYSIGGNTEAFF
TGTGCCAGCAGTTACTCGATTGGAGGGAACACTGAAGCTTTCTTT
>TRBV27|TRBJ2-7|.|.
CASSPHDRLVGEQYF
TGTGCCAGCAGTCCCCACGACAGACTGGTGGGGGAGCAGTACTTC
>TRBV4-1|TRBJ2-2|TRBD2|few
CASSQVSGRTGELFF
TGCGCCAGCAGCCAGGTTAGCGGGAGGACCGGGGAGCTGTTTTTT